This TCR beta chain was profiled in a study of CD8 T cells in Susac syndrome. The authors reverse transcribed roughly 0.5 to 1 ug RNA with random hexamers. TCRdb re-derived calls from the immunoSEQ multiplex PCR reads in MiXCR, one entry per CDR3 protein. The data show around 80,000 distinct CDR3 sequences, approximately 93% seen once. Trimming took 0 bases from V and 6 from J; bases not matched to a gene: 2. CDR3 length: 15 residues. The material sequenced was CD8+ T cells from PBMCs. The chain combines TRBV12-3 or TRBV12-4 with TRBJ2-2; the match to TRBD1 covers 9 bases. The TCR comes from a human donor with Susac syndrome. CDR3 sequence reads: CASSLARTGAGELFF. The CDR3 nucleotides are TGTGCCAGCAGTTTAGCGCGGACAGGGGCCGGGGAGCTGTTTTTT.